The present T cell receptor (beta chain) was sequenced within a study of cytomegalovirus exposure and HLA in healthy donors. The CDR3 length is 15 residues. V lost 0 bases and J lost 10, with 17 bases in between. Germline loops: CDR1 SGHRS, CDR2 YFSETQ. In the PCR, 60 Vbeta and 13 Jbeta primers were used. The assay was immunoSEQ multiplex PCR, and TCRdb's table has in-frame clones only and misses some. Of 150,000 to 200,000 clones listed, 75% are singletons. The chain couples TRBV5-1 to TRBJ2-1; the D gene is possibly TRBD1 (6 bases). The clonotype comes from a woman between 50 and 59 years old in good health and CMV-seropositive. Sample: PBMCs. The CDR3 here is CASSLEPRGEGEQFF. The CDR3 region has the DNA TGCGCCAGCAGCTTGGAGCCCAGGGGAGAGGGCGAGCAGTTCTTC.